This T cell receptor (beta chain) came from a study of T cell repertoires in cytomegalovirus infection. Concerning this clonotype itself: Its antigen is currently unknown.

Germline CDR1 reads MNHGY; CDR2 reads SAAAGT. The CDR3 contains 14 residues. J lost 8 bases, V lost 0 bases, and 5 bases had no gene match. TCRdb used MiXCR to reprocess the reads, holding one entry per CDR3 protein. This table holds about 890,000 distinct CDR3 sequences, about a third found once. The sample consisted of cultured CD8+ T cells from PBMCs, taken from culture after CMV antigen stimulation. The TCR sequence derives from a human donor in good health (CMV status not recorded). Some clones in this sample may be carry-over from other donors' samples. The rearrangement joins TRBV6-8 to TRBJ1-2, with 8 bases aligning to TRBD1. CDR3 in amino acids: CASSYSGTGGGYTF. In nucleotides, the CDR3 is TGTGCCAGCAGTTACTCGGGGACAGGAGGCGGCTACACCTTC.